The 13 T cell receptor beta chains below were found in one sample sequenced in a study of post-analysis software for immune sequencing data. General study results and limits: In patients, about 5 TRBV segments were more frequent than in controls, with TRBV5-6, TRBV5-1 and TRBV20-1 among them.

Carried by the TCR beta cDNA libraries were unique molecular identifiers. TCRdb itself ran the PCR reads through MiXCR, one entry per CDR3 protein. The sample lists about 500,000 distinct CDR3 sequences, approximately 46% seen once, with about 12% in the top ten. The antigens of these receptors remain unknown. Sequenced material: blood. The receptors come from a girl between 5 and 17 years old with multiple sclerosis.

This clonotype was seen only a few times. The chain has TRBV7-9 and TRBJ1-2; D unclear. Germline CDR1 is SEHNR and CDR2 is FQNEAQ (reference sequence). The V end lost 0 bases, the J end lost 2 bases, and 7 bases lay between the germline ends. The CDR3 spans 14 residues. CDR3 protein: CASSLADRNYGYTF. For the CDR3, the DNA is TGTGCCAGCAGCTTAGCTGATAGGAACTATGGCTACACCTTC.

The CDR3 sequence: CASSSQGAREQYF. The DNA for the CDR3 is TGCGCCAGCAGCTCGCAGGGGGCGAGAGAGCAGTACTTC. The chain couples TRBV5-1 to TRBJ2-7; 8 nucleotides match TRBD1. Germline loops: CDR1 SGHRS, CDR2 YFSETQ. Trimming at V came to 3 bases and at J to 7 bases, leaving 6 bases not matched to a gene. The CDR3 runs to 13 residues. Full variable domain (outside the CDR3, taken from reference TRBV5-1 and TRBJ2-7): KAGVTQTPRYLIKTRGQQVTLSCSPISGHRSVSWYQQTPGQGLQFLFEYFSETQRNKGNFPGRFSGRQFSNSRSEMNVSTLELGDSALYLCASSSQGAREQYFGPGTRLTVT.

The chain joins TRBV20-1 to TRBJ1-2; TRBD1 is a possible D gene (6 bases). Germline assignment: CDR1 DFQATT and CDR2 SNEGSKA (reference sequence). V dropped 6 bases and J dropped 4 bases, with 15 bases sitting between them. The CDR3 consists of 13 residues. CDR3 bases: TGCAGTGCGCCACAGGGACGGGGCTATGGCTACACCTTC. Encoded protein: CSAPQGRGYGYTF.

The CDR3 DNA reads as TGTGCCAGCAGCTTAGAGGCCGGCGGGAGGTCCCAGTACTTC. The encoded protein is CASSLEAGGRSQYF. The genes are TRBV7-9 and TRBJ2-7; TRBD2 matches 8 bases. CDR3 length equals 14 residues. Losses at the gene ends were 1 base for V and 10 bases for J; bases not matched to a gene: 9. The germline V gene has CDR1 SEHNR and CDR2 FQNEAQ (reference sequence). The variable domain in full, with the rest retrieved from reference TRBV7-9 and TRBJ2-7, is DTGVSQNPRHKITKRGQNVTFRCDPISEHNRLYWYRQTLGQGPEFLTYFQNEAQLEKSRLLSDRFSAERPKGSFSTLEIQRTEQGDSAMYLCASSLEAGGRSQYFGPGTRLTVT.

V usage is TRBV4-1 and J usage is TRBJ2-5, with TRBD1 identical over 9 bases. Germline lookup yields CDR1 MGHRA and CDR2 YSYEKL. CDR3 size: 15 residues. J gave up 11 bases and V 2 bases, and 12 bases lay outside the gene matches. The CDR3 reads CASSQPGQGDNEQYF. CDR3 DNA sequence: TGCGCCAGCAGCCAACCGGGACAGGGAGACAATGAGCAGTACTTC.

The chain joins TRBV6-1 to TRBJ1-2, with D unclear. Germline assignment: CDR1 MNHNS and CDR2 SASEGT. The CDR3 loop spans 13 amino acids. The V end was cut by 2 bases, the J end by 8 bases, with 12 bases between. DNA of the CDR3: TGTGCCAGCAGTGAATCGGTGGACTTGGGCTACACCTTC. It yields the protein CASSESVDLGYTF.

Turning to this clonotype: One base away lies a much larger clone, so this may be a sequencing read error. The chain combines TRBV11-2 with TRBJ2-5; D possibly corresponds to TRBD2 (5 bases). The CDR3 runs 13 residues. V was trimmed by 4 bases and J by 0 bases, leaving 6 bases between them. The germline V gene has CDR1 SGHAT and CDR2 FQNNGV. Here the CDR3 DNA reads TGTGCCAGCAGCTCGGGGAACCAAGAGACCCAGTACTTC. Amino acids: CASSSGNQETQYF.

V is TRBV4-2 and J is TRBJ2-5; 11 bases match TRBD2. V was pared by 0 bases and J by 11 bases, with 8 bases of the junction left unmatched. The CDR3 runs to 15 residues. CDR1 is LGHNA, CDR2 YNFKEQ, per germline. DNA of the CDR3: TGTGCCAGCAGCCAAGAACTAGCGGGAGTAAGTGAGCAGTACTTC. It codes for CASSQELAGVSEQYF.

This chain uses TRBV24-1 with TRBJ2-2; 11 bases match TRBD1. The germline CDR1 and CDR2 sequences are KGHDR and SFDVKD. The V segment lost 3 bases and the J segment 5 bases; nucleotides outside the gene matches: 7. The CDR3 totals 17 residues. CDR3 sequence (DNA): TGTGCCACCAGTGATCTACCGGGACAGGGGGTAACCGGGGAGCTGTTTTTT. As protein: CATSDLPGQGVTGELFF.

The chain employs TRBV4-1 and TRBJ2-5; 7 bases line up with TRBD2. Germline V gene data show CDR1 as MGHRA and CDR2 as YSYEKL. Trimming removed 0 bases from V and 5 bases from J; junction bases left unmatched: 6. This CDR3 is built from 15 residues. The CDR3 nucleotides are TGCGCCAGCAGCCAAGATGGGACTACCATTGAGACCCAGTACTTC. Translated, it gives CASSQDGTTIETQYF.

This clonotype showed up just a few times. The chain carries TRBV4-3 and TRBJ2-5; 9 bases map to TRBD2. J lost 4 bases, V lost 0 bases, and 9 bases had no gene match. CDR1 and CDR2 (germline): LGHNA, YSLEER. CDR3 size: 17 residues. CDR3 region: CASSQDRGGTSLETQYF. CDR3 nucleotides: TGCGCCAGCAGCCAAGATCGGGGAGGGACTAGCCTAGAGACCCAGTACTTC.

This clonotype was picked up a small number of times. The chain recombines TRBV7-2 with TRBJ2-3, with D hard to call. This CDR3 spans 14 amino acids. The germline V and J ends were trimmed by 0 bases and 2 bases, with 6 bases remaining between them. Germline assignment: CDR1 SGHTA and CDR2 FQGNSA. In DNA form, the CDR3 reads TGTGCCAGCAGCTTAGCACACCTCACAGATACGCAGTATTTT. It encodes CASSLAHLTDTQYF.

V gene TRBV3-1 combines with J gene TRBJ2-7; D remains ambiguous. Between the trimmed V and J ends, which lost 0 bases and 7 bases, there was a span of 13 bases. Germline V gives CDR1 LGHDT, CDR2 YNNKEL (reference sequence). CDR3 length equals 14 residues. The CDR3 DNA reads TGTGCCAGCAGCCAAGAACCACGATCCCCGGAGCAGTACTTC. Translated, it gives CASSQEPRSPEQYF.